One sample yielded the 29 T cell receptor beta chains listed below, sequenced in a study of regulatory T cells in long-lasting Graves disease. This sample's time point: newly diagnosed GD, antithyroid drugs for less than 3 months. Extracted PBMC RNA gave rise to the TCR library. To make TCR beta libraries, researchers used iRepertoire HTBI primers and Arm-PCR of CDR3 regions. TCRdb called the multiplex PCR reads again in MiXCR, with one record for every CDR3 protein. The sample records 300,000 to 400,000 distinct CDR3 sequences, 16% being singletons. The data were also submitted as part of a second study, on T cells in Graves' hyperthyroidism and ophthalmopathy.

The sample in question was peripheral blood mononuclear cells (PBMCs), obtained at new diagnosis, from a patient treated with antithyroid drugs. These receptors came from a man aged 40-49 years with Graves disease.

This clonotype turned up a few times. This chain links TRBV4-1 with TRBJ1-4; D perhaps matches TRBD1 (6 bases). The CDR3 has 16 residues. Per germline, CDR1 MGHRA and CDR2 YSYEKL. The V end was cut by 0 bases, the J end by 3 bases, with 11 bases between. The CDR3: CASSQDGRGPNEKLFF. The DNA of the CDR3 is TGCGCCAGCAGCCAAGATGGCAGGGGTCCTAATGAAAAACTGTTTTTT.

The chain links TRBV6-1 to TRBJ2-5; 9 bases map to TRBD2. Germline loops: CDR1 MNHNS, CDR2 SASEGT. The junction had 11 bases not matched to a gene; V was cut back by 2 bases and J by 4 bases. The CDR3 covers 17 residues. The CDR3 DNA reads TGTGCCAGCAGTGAATTGCGGGGGGGGGATGGACGAGAGACCCAGTACTTC. Protein sequence: CASSELRGGDGRETQYF.

This clonotype was seen repeatedly, ten times or more. This chain connects TRBV2 to TRBJ2-2, with TRBD2 matching 10 bases. Germline V lookup: CDR1 SNHLY, CDR2 FYNNEI. V dropped 5 bases and J dropped 2; count of bases not matched to a gene: 8. The CDR3 contains 17 residues. Here the CDR3 DNA reads TGTGCCAGCAGTAGATCTAGCGGGGGACCTAACACCGGGGAGCTGTTTTTT. As protein: CASSRSSGGPNTGELFF.

This clonotype showed up many times. The CDR3 sequence is CASSLGMHQPQHF. CDR3 DNA sequence: TGTGCCAGCAGCTTGGGGATGCACCAGCCCCAGCATTTT. This chain joins TRBV5-6 and TRBJ1-5; D remains unclear. The CDR3 length is 13 residues. V shed 0 bases and J shed 7 bases, with 8 bases lying between them. The germline V gene encodes CDR1 SGHDT and CDR2 YYEEEE.

This clonotype was counted at least ten times. The rearrangement links TRBV12-3 or TRBV12-4 to TRBJ2-3; 8 nucleotides line up with TRBD2. The trim removed 5 bases at V and 6 bases at J, leaving 13 bases unmatched. This CDR3 spans 16 amino acids. This chain's CDR3 is CASSAHRGGSTDTQYF. In nucleotides, the CDR3 is TGTGCCAGCAGTGCCCATCGCGGGGGGAGTACGGATACGCAGTATTTT.

This clonotype was seen repeatedly, ten times or more. The CDR3 sequence: CASSLIRGHGYTF. In nucleotides, the CDR3 is TGTGCCAGCAGTTTAATCAGGGGACATGGCTACACCTTC. V is TRBV27 and J is TRBJ1-2; a possible D gene is TRBD1 (6 bases). V lost 2 bases and J lost 6, with 10 bases in between. Germline assignment: CDR1 MNHEY and CDR2 SMNVEV (reference sequence). This CDR3 spans 13 amino acids.

At least ten counts were recorded for this clonotype. The chain combines TRBV5-6 with TRBJ1-5, with 10 bases fitting TRBD1. The V and J ends lost 5 bases and 7 bases, in that order; junction bases with no gene match: 9. The CDR3 is made up of 15 amino acids. Germline V gene sequence: CDR1 SGHDT, CDR2 YYEEEE. CDR3 residues: CASSQRDRGWQPQHF. DNA for the CDR3: TGTGCCAGCAGTCAAAGGGACAGGGGATGGCAGCCCCAGCATTTT.

This clonotype was recorded only once. The chain carries TRBV11-2 and TRBJ2-7; TRBD1 might be the D (5 bases). This CDR3 spans 16 amino acids. Trimming pared 4 bases from V and 5 bases from J, leaving 21 bases between. Germline lookup yields CDR1 SGHAT and CDR2 FQNNGV. CDR3 sequence reads: CASSSRDQGFFHEQYF. CDR3 bases: TGTGCCAGCAGCTCTAGAGACCAGGGATTTTTTCACGAGCAGTACTTC.

The CDR3 sequence is CASSPPGGAQNIQYF. The CDR3 coding sequence is TGTGCCAGCTCACCACCCGGAGGGGCCCAAAACATTCAGTACTTC. This chain links TRBV18 with TRBJ2-4; TRBD2 might be the D (6 bases). The CDR3 sequence is 15 residues long. The V end lost 0 bases, the J end lost 5 bases, and 11 bases lay between the germline ends. The germline V gene has CDR1 KGHSH and CDR2 LQKENI.

This clonotype was seen many times. This rearrangement joins TRBV28 to TRBJ2-1; D gene unclear. The CDR3 spans 16 residues. V lost 3 bases and J 2 bases, leaving 14 bases between the germline ends. Germline CDR1 reads MDHEN; CDR2 reads SYDVKM. CDR3 region: CASSLPSPNAYNEQFF. Written as DNA, the CDR3 is TGTGCCAGCAGTTTGCCCAGCCCTAACGCCTACAATGAGCAGTTCTTC.

In this sample, this clonotype turned up many times. The J gene is TRBJ1-3, the V gene TRBV18; D perhaps matches TRBD1 (5 bases). The V end lost 3 bases, the J end lost 0 bases, and 12 bases lay between the germline ends. The CDR3 consists of 16 residues. Germline V gives CDR1 KGHSH, CDR2 LQKENI. For the CDR3, the DNA is TGTGCCAGCTCACCTACAATTGACAGCTCTGGAAACACCATATATTTT. Translation: CASSPTIDSSGNTIYF.

This clonotype was picked up a small number of times. The rearrangement links TRBV4-2 to TRBJ2-5, with D perhaps assigned TRBD1 or TRBD2 (5 bases each). The CDR3 has 17 residues. CDR1 and CDR2 (germline): LGHNA, YNFKEQ. Trimming removed 0 bases at V and 1 base at J, with 15 bases between. CDR3 protein: CASSQEGPGRLQETQYF. Here the CDR3 DNA reads TGTGCCAGCAGCCAAGAGGGGCCGGGACGTCTCCAAGAGACCCAGTACTTC.

This clonotype was detected ten times or more. The rearrangement uses TRBV12-3 or TRBV12-4 and TRBJ2-7, with a possible D match to TRBD2 (5 bases). The CDR3 consists of 14 residues. V lost 3 bases and J 3 bases, leaving 12 bases between the germline ends. The CDR3 is CASSLTSSDYEQYF. CDR3 nucleotide sequence: TGTGCCAGCAGTTTGACAAGTAGCGACTACGAGCAGTACTTC.

The CDR3 loop reads CAISEFLQGLGSNQPQHF. The CDR3 nucleotides read TGTGCCATCAGTGAGTTCTTACAGGGCCTGGGTAGCAATCAGCCCCAGCATTTT. This chain uses TRBV10-3 with TRBJ1-5; perhaps TRBD1 as D (6 bases). Germline loops: CDR1 ENHRY, CDR2 SYGVKD. V shed 1 base and J shed 0 bases, with 16 bases lying between them. CDR3 length: 18 residues.

This clonotype appeared many times. The gene calls are TRBV7-9 and TRBJ2-7; weak D call: TRBD2 (5 bases). The CDR3 covers 14 residues. Germline V gene lookup returns CDR1 SEHNR and CDR2 FQNEAQ (reference sequence). Trimming took 7 bases from V and 5 from J, leaving 18 bases between them. The CDR3, as DNA: TGTGCCAGCACTTACGGGGTTACAAAGGACGAGCAGTACTTC. It codes for CASTYGVTKDEQYF.

The rearrangement joins TRBV18 to TRBJ1-5; TRBD1 matches at 10 bases. After removal of 2 bases from V and 6 bases from J, the junction contained 13 bases not matched to a gene. From germline, CDR1 is KGHSH and CDR2 LQKENI. CDR3 size: 18 residues. The CDR3 nucleotides read TGTGCCAGCTCACCAGATCGCGGGACAGGGGACCCCCCTCAGCCCCAGCATTTT. This gives the protein CASSPDRGTGDPPQPQHF.

This clonotype was observed many times. This sequence joins TRBV27 and TRBJ2-1; 12 nucleotides match TRBD1. V gave up 5 bases and J gave up 8 bases; unmatched junction bases: 10. CDR3 length equals 16 residues. Germline-derived CDR1 and CDR2 are MNHEY and SMNVEV (reference sequence). CDR3 sequence (DNA): TGTGCCAGCAGTCCGAGGACCGGGACAGGGGGCCATGAGCAGTTCTTC. Its translation is CASSPRTGTGGHEQFF.

This clonotype was counted between two and nine times. This chain connects TRBV20-1 to TRBJ2-5; D not resolved. Germline V CDR1 and CDR2: DFQATT, SNEGSKA (reference sequence). The ends were cut back, 3 bases at V and 3 bases at J, with 8 bases in the middle. This CDR3 comprises 12 residues. CDR3 nucleotide sequence: TGCAGTGCTAGGGCTGGGGAAGAGACCCAGTACTTC. Residues: CSARAGEETQYF.

V and J are TRBV20-1 and TRBJ1-5; D may be TRBD1 (6 bases). Deletions cut 2 bases from V and 6 bases from J, with 14 bases between. Germline loops: CDR1 DFQATT, CDR2 SNEGSKA (reference sequence). The CDR3 has 14 residues. The chain's CDR3 is CSARINRETQPQHF. The DNA of the CDR3 is TGCAGTGCTAGAATTAACAGGGAGACTCAGCCCCAGCATTTT.

This clonotype has a count of ten or more. The V and J genes are TRBV6-1 and TRBJ2-5; 8 nucleotides align to TRBD2. Germline trimming cut 7 bases from V and 2 bases from J; bases unmatched to any gene: 9. CDR1 MNHNS and CDR2 SASEGT come from the germline V gene. The CDR3 runs to 15 residues. CDR3 residues: CASTHSGGSQETQYF. The DNA of the CDR3 is TGTGCCAGCACTCATTCGGGGGGGTCGCAAGAGACCCAGTACTTC.

V usage is TRBV11-1 and J usage is TRBJ2-7; 9 nucleotides align to TRBD1. J gave up 3 bases and V 6 bases, and 6 bases lay outside the gene matches. The CDR3 runs 14 residues. In germline, CDR1 is SGHAT, CDR2 FQDESV (reference sequence). CDR3 DNA sequence: TGTGCCAGCAGTTGGGGGACAGGGTACTACGAGCAGTACTTC. It codes for CASSWGTGYYEQYF.

This chain connects TRBV7-2 to TRBJ2-7; TRBD2 aligns across 10 bases. V lost 2 bases to trimming and J lost 4 bases; unmatched junction nucleotides: 8. CDR3 length: 16 amino acids. CDR1 SGHTA and CDR2 FQGNSA come from the germline V gene. CDR3 coding DNA: TGTGCCAGCAGCTTAATACCTAGCGGGGGCCGGTACGAGCAGTACTTC. It translates to CASSLIPSGGRYEQYF.

This clonotype was picked up many times. J is TRBJ1-5 and V is TRBV7-2, with a tentative D call TRBD1 (5 bases). Trimming cost V 5 bases and J 1 base, with 6 bases left between them. CDR1 SGHTA and CDR2 FQGNSA come from the germline V gene. The CDR3 covers 13 residues. The CDR3 nucleotides read TGTGCCAGCAGCCGACAGAGCAATCAGCCCCAGCATTTT. It codes for CASSRQSNQPQHF. Looking up the rest from reference TRBV7-2 and TRBJ1-5 gives the full variable domain: GAGVSQSPSNKVTEKGKDVELRCDPISGHTALYWYRQSLGQGLEFLIYFQGNSAPDKSGLPSDRFSAERTGGSVSTLTIQRTQQEDSAVYLCASSRQSNQPQHFGDGTRLSIL.

This clonotype was seen a handful of times. This chain joins TRBV15 and TRBJ2-3; 7 nucleotides line up with TRBD1. CDR3 length: 15 residues. Trimming removed 3 bases from V and 0 bases from J; junction bases left unmatched: 3. The germline CDR1 and CDR2 sequences are LNHNV and YYDKDF (reference sequence). The CDR3: CATSSLGQSTDTQYF. The CDR3 DNA follows: TGTGCCACCAGCAGCCTGGGACAGAGCACAGATACGCAGTATTTT. The whole variable domain, filled in from reference TRBV15 and TRBJ2-3, reads DAMVIQNPRYQVTQFGKPVTLSCSQTLNHNVMYWYQQKSSQAPKLLFHYYDKDFNNEADTPDNFQSRRPNTSFCFLDIRSPGLGDTAMYLCATSSLGQSTDTQYFGPGTRLTVL.

In regard to this clonotype: This could be a read error, since a much larger clone is one nucleotide away. The chain is built from TRBV6-9 and TRBJ1-1; D gene ambiguous. The CDR3 sequence is 15 residues long. Germline V gene lookup returns CDR1 MNHGY and CDR2 SVAAGI. The CDR3 DNA sequence: TGTACCAGCAGTTACCCCCATCTTGTGAACACTGAAGCTTTCTTT. Its protein product is CTSSYPHLVNTEAFF.

The chain links TRBV5-4 to TRBJ2-3, with 9 bases lining up with TRBD2. The trim removed 4 bases at V and 6 bases at J, leaving 12 bases unmatched. The CDR3 extends over 16 amino acids. CDR1 is SGHNT, CDR2 YYREEE, per germline (reference sequence). The CDR3 DNA follows: TGTGCCAGCAGCATGGGGGCTAGCGGGGAACTGGATACGCAGTATTTT. Encoded protein: CASSMGASGELDTQYF.

This clonotype was seen ten or more times. The chain joins TRBV7-2 to TRBJ2-2; 8 positions agree with TRBD1. Germline V CDR1 and CDR2: SGHTA, FQGNSA. This CDR3 spans 15 amino acids. After removal of 5 bases from V and 0 bases from J, the junction contained 2 bases not matched to a gene. CDR3 DNA: TGTGCCAGCAGCGCACAGGGGGCGAACACCGGGGAGCTGTTTTTT. Translation gives CASSAQGANTGELFF.

Turning to this clonotype: A much more abundant neighbour one base away suggests this may be a read error. V usage is TRBV11-3 and J usage is TRBJ2-2, with D tentatively TRBD1 (6 bases). Per the germline V gene, CDR1 is SGHNT and CDR2 is YENEEA. The CDR3 covers 12 residues. Here the CDR3 DNA reads TGTGTCAGCAGCTTAGGACAGTCTGAGCTGTTTTTT. This codes for CVSSLGQSELFF.

The chain carries TRBV10-2 and TRBJ1-2; possible D gene TRBD1, 5 bases. The germline gives CDR1 WSHSY, CDR2 SAAADI. CDR3 length equals 13 residues. With 0 bases removed from V and 7 bases from J, the gap between germline ends came to 9 bases. The CDR3 region has the DNA TGCGCCAGCAGTGAGTCGGCAGGGTTTGGCTACACCTTC. Amino acids: CASSESAGFGYTF.